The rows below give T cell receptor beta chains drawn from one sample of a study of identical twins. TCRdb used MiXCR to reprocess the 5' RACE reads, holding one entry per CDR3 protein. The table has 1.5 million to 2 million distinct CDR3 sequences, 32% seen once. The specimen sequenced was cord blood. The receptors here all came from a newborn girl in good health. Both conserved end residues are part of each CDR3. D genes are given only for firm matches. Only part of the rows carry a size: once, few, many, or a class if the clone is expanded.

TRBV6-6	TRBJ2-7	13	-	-	CASSYSTQGEQYF	TGTGCCAGCAGTTACTCGACCCAGGGCGAGCAGTACTTC
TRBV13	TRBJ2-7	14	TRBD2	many	CASSLSGVVYEQYF	TGTGCCAGCAGCTTAAGCGGGGTGGTCTACGAGCAGTACTTC
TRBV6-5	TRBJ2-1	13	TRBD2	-	CASSSGGSGEQFF	TGTGCCAGCAGCAGCGGGGGATCGGGCGAGCAGTTCTTC
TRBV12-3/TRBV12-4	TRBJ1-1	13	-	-	CASRGLGTSEAFF	TGTGCCAGCAGGGGCCTCGGGACTTCTGAAGCTTTCTTT
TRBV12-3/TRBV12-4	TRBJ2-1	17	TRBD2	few	CASSLDRLALSNNEQFF	TGTGCCAGCAGTTTAGATCGACTAGCCTTATCGAACAATGAGCAGTTCTTC
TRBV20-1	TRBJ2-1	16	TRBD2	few	CSARDYGGGPLNEQFF	TGCAGTGCTAGAGATTATGGGGGAGGGCCTCTAAATGAGCAGTTCTTC
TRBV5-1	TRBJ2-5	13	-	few	CASSFTARETQYF	TGCGCCAGCAGCTTCACGGCCCGAGAGACCCAGTACTTC
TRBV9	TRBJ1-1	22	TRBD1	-	CASSIPFGDRGLPKTMNTEAFF	TGTGCCAGCAGCATCCCCTTTGGGGACAGGGGGTTACCCAAGACGATGAACACTGAAGCTTTCTTT
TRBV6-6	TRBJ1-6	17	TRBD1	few	CASSPITRTGSNSPLHF	TGTGCCAGCAGTCCGATTACTAGGACAGGGTCTAATTCACCCCTCCACTTT
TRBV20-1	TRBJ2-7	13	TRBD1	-	CSARGWGQGEQYF	TGCAGTGCTAGAGGGTGGGGACAGGGCGAGCAGTACTTC
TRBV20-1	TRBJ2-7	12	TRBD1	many	CSARGTGYEQYF	TGCAGTGCTAGAGGGACAGGCTACGAGCAGTACTTC
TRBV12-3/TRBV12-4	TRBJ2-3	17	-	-	CASSSSLGGGNTDAEYF	TGTGCCAGCAGCTCCTCACTAGGAGGCGGGAACACAGATGCGGAGTATTTT
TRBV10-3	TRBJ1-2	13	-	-	CAISFHRQVGYTF	TGTGCCATCAGTTTCCACCGACAGGTTGGCTACACCTTC
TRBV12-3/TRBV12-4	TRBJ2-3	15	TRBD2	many	CASSTGTSGTDTQYF	TGTGCCAGCAGCACAGGGACTAGCGGCACAGATACGCAGTATTTT
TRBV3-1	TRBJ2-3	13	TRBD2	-	CASSQGLANTQYF	TGTGCCAGCAGCCAAGGACTAGCGAATACGCAGTATTTT
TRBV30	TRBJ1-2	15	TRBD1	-	CASPLRQGPNYGYTF	TGTGCCTCCCCCCTCCGACAGGGCCCAAACTATGGCTACACCTTC
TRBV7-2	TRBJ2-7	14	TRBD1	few	CASSLWQGDSEQYF	TGTGCCAGCAGCTTATGGCAGGGGGACAGCGAGCAGTACTTC
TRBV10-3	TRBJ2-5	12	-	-	CAFRDSLGTQYF	TGTGCCTTCCGGGACTCCCTTGGGACCCAGTACTTC
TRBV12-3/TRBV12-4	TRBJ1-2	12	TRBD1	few	CASSTGQDGYTF	TGTGCCAGCAGTACCGGACAGGACGGCTACACCTTC
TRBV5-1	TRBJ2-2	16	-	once	CASSLEAEGNTGELFF	TGCGCCAGCAGCTTGGAGGCGGAGGGGAACACCGGGGAGCTGTTTTTT
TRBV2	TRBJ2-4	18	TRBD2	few	CASTSGLAGVWAKNIQYF	TGTGCCAGCACTTCGGGACTAGCGGGGGTCTGGGCCAAAAACATTCAGTACTTC
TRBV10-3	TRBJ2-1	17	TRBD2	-	CAISGGLAGPTYNEQFF	TGTGCCATCAGTGGGGGACTAGCGGGTCCTACCTACAATGAGCAGTTCTTC
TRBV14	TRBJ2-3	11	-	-	CASSQLNTQYF	TGTGCCAGCAGCCAACTAAATACGCAGTATTTT
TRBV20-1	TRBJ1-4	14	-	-	CSARDVGASEKLFF	TGCAGTGCTAGAGATGTGGGGGCGAGTGAAAAACTGTTTTTT
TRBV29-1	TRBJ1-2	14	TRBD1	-	CSVGDRGHGGGYTF	TGCAGCGTTGGGGACAGGGGGCACGGAGGGGGCTACACCTTC
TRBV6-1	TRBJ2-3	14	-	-	CASSDQGPTDTQYF	TGTGCCAGCAGTGATCAGGGTCCCACAGATACGCAGTATTTT
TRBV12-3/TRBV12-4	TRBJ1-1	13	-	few	CASSLSKNTEAFF	TGTGCCAGCAGTTTATCCAAAAACACTGAAGCTTTCTTT
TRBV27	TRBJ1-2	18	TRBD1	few	CASRESGTGGPYNYGYTF	TGTGCCAGCAGGGAATCCGGGACAGGGGGCCCTTACAACTATGGCTACACCTTC
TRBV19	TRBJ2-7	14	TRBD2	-	CASSRLAGAFEQYF	TGTGCCAGTAGTCGGCTAGCGGGAGCGTTTGAGCAGTACTTC
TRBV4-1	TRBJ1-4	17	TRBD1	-	CASSQPPKDRGREKLFF	TGCGCCAGCAGCCAACCTCCGAAGGACAGGGGGCGGGAAAAACTGTTTTTT
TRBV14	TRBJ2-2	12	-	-	CASSQAEGELFF	TGTGCCAGCAGCCAGGCAGAAGGGGAGCTGTTTTTT
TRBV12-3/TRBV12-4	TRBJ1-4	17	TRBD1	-	CASSPRDRGGGYEKLFF	TGTGCCAGCAGCCCCCGGGACAGGGGGGGAGGATATGAAAAACTGTTTTTT
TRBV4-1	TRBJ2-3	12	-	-	CASSQELGTLYF	TGCGCCAGCAGCCAAGAGTTAGGGACCTTGTATTTT
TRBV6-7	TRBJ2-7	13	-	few	CASSYQGLHEQYF	TGTGCCAGCAGTTATCAGGGTCTGCATGAGCAGTACTTC
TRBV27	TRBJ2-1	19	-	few	CASSPTRRSDPSTYNEQFF	TGTGCCAGCAGTCCTACCCGTAGATCGGACCCCAGCACCTACAATGAGCAGTTCTTC
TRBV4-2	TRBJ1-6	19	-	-	CAGSQDTVGSAPYNSPLHF	TGTGCCGGCAGCCAAGACACTGTGGGGAGTGCCCCTTATAATTCACCCCTCCACTTT
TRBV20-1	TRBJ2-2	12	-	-	CSALNNTGELFF	TGCAGTGCTCTTAACAACACCGGGGAGCTGTTTTTT
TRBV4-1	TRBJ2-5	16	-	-	CASSRLTGRLENEQYF	TGCGCCAGCAGCCGACTGACAGGTCGACTGGAAAATGAGCAGTACTTC
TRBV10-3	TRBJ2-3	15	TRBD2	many	CAIRSLAATGDTQYF	TGTGCCATCAGGTCCCTAGCGGCAACGGGAGATACGCAGTATTTT
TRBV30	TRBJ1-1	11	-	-	CATGLNTEAFF	TGTGCTACAGGGTTGAACACTGAAGCTTTCTTT
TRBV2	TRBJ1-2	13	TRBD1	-	CASSERTGYGYTF	TGTGCCAGCAGTGAGAGGACAGGGTATGGCTACACCTTC
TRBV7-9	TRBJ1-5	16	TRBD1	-	CASSLGGTGLDQPQHF	TGTGCCAGCAGCTTAGGCGGGACAGGATTGGATCAGCCCCAGCATTTT
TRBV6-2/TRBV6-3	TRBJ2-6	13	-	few	CASKRSGANVLTF	TGTGCCAGCAAGAGGTCTGGGGCCAACGTCCTGACTTTC
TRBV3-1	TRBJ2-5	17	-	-	CASSQWGLRDGNNEQYF	TGTGCCAGCAGCCAATGGGGGCTAAGAGACGGAAACAATGAGCAGTACTTC